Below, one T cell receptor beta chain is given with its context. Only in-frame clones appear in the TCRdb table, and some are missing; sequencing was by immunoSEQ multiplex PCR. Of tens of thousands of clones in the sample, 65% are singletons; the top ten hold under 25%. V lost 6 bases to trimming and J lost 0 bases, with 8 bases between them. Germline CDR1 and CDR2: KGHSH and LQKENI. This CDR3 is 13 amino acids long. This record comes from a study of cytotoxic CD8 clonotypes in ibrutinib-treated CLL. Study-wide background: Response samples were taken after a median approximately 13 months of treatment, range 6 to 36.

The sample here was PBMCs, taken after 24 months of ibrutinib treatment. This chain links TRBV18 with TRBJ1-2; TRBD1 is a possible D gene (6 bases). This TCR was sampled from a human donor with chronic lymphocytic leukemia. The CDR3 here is CASSGQSNYGYTF. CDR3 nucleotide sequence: TGTGCCAGCTCCGGACAGTCTAACTATGGCTACACCTTC.